This T cell receptor (beta chain) was sequenced for a study of blood T cell repertoires in COVID-19. Study-wide context: Material from acute and convalescent COVID-19 was sourced from the United States, Italy and Spain. T cells, B-cell-depleted T cells, or PBMCs provided the cDNA or gDNA that served as material.

As handled by the study authors: Estimation of nucleated cell counts relied on the amplification of reference gene primers. Using immunoSEQ multiplex PCR, the repertoire was profiled, and TCRdb retains in-frame clones only, with some absent. That table gives V, J and clone size, and the DNA gave D and trimming. The sample has 55,000 to 70,000 clones, 80% to 95% seen once; the top ten hold around 6%. Looked up from germline, CDR1 is SGHRS and CDR2 is YFSETQ. The CDR3 sequence is 14 residues long. Unmatched junction bases numbered 2, after V lost 0 bases and J lost 7 bases. Sequenced material: peripheral blood. This chain links TRBV5-1 with TRBJ2-1, with 9 bases matching TRBD1. This clonotype was sampled from a human donor in a cohort sampled during active COVID-19. CDR3 nucleotides: TGCGCCAGCAGCTTGGGGGGACAGGGTAATGAGCAGTTCTTC. Its protein is CASSLGGQGNEQFF.